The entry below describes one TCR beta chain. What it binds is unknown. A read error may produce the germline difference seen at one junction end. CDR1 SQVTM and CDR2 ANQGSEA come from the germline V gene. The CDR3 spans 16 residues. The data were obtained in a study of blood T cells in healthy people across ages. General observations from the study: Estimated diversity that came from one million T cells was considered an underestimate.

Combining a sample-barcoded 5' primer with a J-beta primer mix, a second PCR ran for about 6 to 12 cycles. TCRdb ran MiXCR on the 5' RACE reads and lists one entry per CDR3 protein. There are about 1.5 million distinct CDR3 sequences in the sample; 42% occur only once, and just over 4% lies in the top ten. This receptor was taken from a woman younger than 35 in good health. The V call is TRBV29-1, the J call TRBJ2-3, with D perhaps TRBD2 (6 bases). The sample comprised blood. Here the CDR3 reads CSVFRGGSTSTGTQYF. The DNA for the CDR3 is TGCAGCGTCTTCAGAGGTGGGTCTACTAGCACAGGTACGCAGTATTTT.